This entry is about one TCR beta chain. Authors' analysis steps: The authors estimated nucleated cell counts from reference gene primer amplification. Repertoires were generated with immunoSEQ multiplex PCR, while TCRdb's copy carries only in-frame clones and drops some. V and J calls and clone size follow that table, whereas D and trimming were derived from the DNA. The data show about 71,000 clones, around 83% seen once. The source of the sample is a study of blood T cell repertoires in COVID-19. Overall study: Samples of COVID-19 (acute and convalescent) were obtained from the United States, Italy and Spain.

The ends were cut back, 2 bases at V and 7 bases at J, with 9 bases in the middle. The germline gives CDR1 MNHEY, CDR2 SVGAGI. This CDR3 is built from 13 residues. The TCR comes from a man aged 65-85 years with acute or convalescent COVID-19. The J gene is TRBJ2-1, the V gene TRBV6-5, with D maybe TRBD1 (6 bases). Material for sequencing was peripheral blood. The CDR3 region is CASSYKGENEQFF. CDR3 DNA sequence: TGTGCCAGCAGTTACAAGGGGGAGAATGAGCAGTTCTTC.